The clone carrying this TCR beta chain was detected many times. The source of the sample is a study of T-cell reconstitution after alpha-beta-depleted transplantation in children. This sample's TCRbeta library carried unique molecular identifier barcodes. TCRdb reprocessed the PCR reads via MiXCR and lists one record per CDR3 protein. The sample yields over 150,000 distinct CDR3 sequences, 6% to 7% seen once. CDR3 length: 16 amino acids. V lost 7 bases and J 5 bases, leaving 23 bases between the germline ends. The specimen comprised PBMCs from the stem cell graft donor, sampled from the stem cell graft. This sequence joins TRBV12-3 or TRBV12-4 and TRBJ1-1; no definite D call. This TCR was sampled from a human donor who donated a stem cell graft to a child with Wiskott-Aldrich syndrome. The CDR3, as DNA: TGTGCCAGCATACTAAGAGGCGCTATTATGGATACTGAAGCTTTCTTT. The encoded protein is CASILRGAIMDTEAFF.